This note documents a single T cell receptor beta chain sequence. This sample was taken from a study of T cell responses to AZD1222 COVID-19 vaccine. The repertoire was sequenced with immunoSEQ multiplex PCR; TCRdb's copy has only in-frame clones and lacks some. The sample lists over 150,000 clones; 75% to 90% were seen once. The receptor comes from an adult in good health. Specimen: peripheral blood, collected on day 0 of AZD1222 vaccination.

CDR3 bases: TGTGCCTGGAGTGTTTCGCAGAACACTGAAGCTTTCTTT. Translated: CAWSVSQNTEAFF. V and J are TRBV30 and TRBJ1-1; the D is unclear. This CDR3 is 13 amino acids long. CDR1 GTSNPN and CDR2 SVGIG come from the germline V gene (reference sequence). V was pared by 0 bases and J by 1 base, with 6 bases between.